These T cell receptor beta chains were read from a single sample in a study of T cell changes during pregnancy in multiple sclerosis. Here immunoSEQ multiplex PCR was the method, and the copy in TCRdb shows in-frame clones only, minus some. This table holds approximately 30,000 clones, around 92% found once. The sample here was CD8+ T cells from peripheral blood mononuclear cells, taken in the second trimester of pregnancy. The source is a female donor in good health, enrolled as a control in a pregnancy study. Each CDR3 is given without its conserved first and last residue.

J gene: TRBJ2-7
V gene: TRBV6-5
CDR3 protein: ASSYNTYEQY

J gene: TRBJ1-2
V gene: TRBV29-1
CDR3 protein: SVETGGSYGYT

J gene: TRBJ2-7
V gene: TRBV7-2
CDR3 protein: ASSSAPRTSGGGYEQY

J gene: TRBJ2-7
V gene: TRBV6-5
CDR3 protein: ASIPVDEGYEQY

J gene: TRBJ2-7
V gene: TRBV18
CDR3 protein: ASSPGQGSPYEQY

J gene: TRBJ2-1
V gene: TRBV9
CDR3 protein: ASSATSGGDNEQF

J gene: TRBJ1-4
V gene: TRBV2
CDR3 protein: ASRGGDGSNEKLF

J gene: TRBJ2-1
V gene: TRBV6-5
CDR3 protein: ASSKQVYNEQF

J gene: TRBJ1-1
V gene: TRBV9
CDR3 protein: ASSVERGGNTEAF

J gene: TRBJ2-5
V gene: TRBV7-9
CDR3 protein: ASSRSTGLETQY

J gene: TRBJ2-5
V gene: TRBV9
CDR3 protein: ASSVDRVSGEETQY

J gene: TRBJ1-5
V gene: TRBV27
CDR3 protein: ASSLIQGGNQPQH

J gene: TRBJ2-2
V gene: TRBV7-9
CDR3 protein: ASRLGSNTGELF

J gene: TRBJ2-5
V gene: TRBV9
CDR3 protein: ASSVGSGGLRAETQY

J gene: TRBJ1-1
V gene: TRBV4-3
CDR3 protein: ASSQGRESTEAF

J gene: TRBJ2-1
V gene: TRBV7-8
CDR3 protein: ASSLSGTSGGAYNEQF

J gene: TRBJ1-5
V gene: TRBV19
CDR3 protein: ASSIDLRGQGHRNQPQH

J gene: TRBJ2-2
V gene: TRBV6-5
CDR3 protein: ASSQNTGELF

J gene: TRBJ1-1
V gene: TRBV27
CDR3 protein: ASSLRGTEAF

J gene: TRBJ1-2
V gene: TRBV6-1
CDR3 protein: ASRLTGVYGYT

J gene: TRBJ2-7
V gene: TRBV14
CDR3 protein: ASSQGQGAYEQY

J gene: TRBJ1-1
V gene: TRBV10-1
CDR3 protein: ASSGVLVTEAF

J gene: TRBJ1-6
V gene: TRBV5-6
CDR3 protein: ASSLVGQEGLNSPLH

J gene: TRBJ2-7
V gene: TRBV12-2
CDR3 protein: ASRRHGPGTLSSYEQY

J gene: TRBJ1-3
V gene: TRBV9
CDR3 protein: ASSVEAQGAAGNTIY

J gene: TRBJ1-1
V gene: TRBV5-1
CDR3 protein: ASSLAGKDTEAF

J gene: TRBJ2-1
V gene: TRBV5-6
CDR3 protein: ASSLARTYYNEQF

J gene: TRBJ1-1
V gene: TRBV7-9
CDR3 protein: ASGGGLIRGQRTEAF

J gene: TRBJ1-4
V gene: TRBV6-1
CDR3 protein: ASRGEEKLF

J gene: TRBJ2-7
V gene: TRBV11-3
CDR3 protein: ASSSGSYEQY

J gene: TRBJ2-5
V gene: TRBV11-2
CDR3 protein: ASSFVAGFQETQY